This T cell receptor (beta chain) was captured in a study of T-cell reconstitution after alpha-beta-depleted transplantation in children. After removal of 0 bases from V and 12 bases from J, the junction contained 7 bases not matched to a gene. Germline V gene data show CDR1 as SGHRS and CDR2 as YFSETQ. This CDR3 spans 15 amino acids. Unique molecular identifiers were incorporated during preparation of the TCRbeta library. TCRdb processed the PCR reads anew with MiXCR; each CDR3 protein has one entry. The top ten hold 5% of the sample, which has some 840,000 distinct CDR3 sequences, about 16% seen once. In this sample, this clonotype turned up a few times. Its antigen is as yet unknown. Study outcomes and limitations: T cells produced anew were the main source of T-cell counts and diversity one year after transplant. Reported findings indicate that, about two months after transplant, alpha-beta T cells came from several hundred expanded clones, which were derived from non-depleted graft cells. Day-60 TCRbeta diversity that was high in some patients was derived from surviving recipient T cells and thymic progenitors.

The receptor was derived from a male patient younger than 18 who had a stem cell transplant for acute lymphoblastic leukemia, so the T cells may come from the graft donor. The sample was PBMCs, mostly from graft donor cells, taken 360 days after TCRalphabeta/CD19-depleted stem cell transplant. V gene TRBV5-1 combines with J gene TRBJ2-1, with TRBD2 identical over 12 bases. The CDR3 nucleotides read TGCGCCAGCAGCTTGGTGGCACTAGCGGGAGGAGCGCAGTTCTTC. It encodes CASSLVALAGGAQFF.